These T cell receptor beta chains were read from a single sample in a study of blood T cell repertoires in COVID-19. Repertoires were generated with immunoSEQ multiplex PCR, while TCRdb's copy carries only in-frame clones and drops some. The sample lists about 77,000 clones, about 92% seen once, with approximately 15% in the top ten. Sequenced material: peripheral blood. The receptor set was obtained from a woman aged 80 or over with active or convalescent COVID-19. CDR3s include the opening cysteine and the closing phenylalanine or tryptophan. The D gene is left open where the match is weak. Not all rows give a size; the values are once, few, many and, for expanded clones, a class.

v_call: TRBV5-1
d_call: TRBD1
j_call: TRBJ2-3
clone_size: -
cdr3_nt: TGCGCCAGCAGCCTGACCGGGACAGGGTCCACAGATACGCAGTATTTT
cdr3_aa: CASSLTGTGSTDTQYF

v_call: TRBV18
d_call: TRBD1
j_call: TRBJ2-7
clone_size: -
cdr3_nt: TGTGCCAGCTCCGACCGGGACAGCGCCGCCTACGAGCAGTACTTC
cdr3_aa: CASSDRDSAAYEQYF

v_call: TRBV9
d_call: -
j_call: TRBJ2-7
clone_size: -
cdr3_nt: TGTGCCAGCAGCGTTGACAGGTGGGACTACGAGCAGTACTTC
cdr3_aa: CASSVDRWDYEQYF

v_call: TRBV15
d_call: -
j_call: TRBJ2-7
clone_size: -
cdr3_nt: TGTGCCACCAGCAGAGATGTCATCTACGAGCAGTACTTC
cdr3_aa: CATSRDVIYEQYF

v_call: TRBV6-5
d_call: TRBD1
j_call: TRBJ2-7
clone_size: -
cdr3_nt: TGTGCCAGCAGTTACAGGGGGCGCATGGGGTACGAGCAGTACTTC
cdr3_aa: CASSYRGRMGYEQYF

v_call: TRBV7-2
d_call: -
j_call: TRBJ2-5
clone_size: -
cdr3_nt: TGTGCCAGCAGCGGGGGCGGTGTCCAAGAGACCCAGTACTTC
cdr3_aa: CASSGGGVQETQYF

v_call: TRBV6-5
d_call: -
j_call: TRBJ1-5
clone_size: -
cdr3_nt: TGTGCCAGCAGTCCCGGTTGGGGAGGGCAGCCCCAGCATTTT
cdr3_aa: CASSPGWGGQPQHF

v_call: TRBV9
d_call: -
j_call: TRBJ2-7
clone_size: -
cdr3_nt: TGTGCCAGCAGCGTAGAGGCCCTAGGGGGTGAGCAGTACTTC
cdr3_aa: CASSVEALGGEQYF

v_call: TRBV4-1
d_call: -
j_call: TRBJ1-4
clone_size: -
cdr3_nt: TGCGCCAGCAGCCCGCCCCCGGGGGCAACTAATGAAAAACTGTTTTTT
cdr3_aa: CASSPPPGATNEKLFF

v_call: TRBV12-3/TRBV12-4
d_call: -
j_call: TRBJ2-3
clone_size: -
cdr3_nt: TGTGCCAGCACTACCAACACAGATACGCAGTATTTT
cdr3_aa: CASTTNTDTQYF

v_call: TRBV28
d_call: -
j_call: TRBJ1-2
clone_size: -
cdr3_nt: TGTGCCAGCATCCCGAGCTCTAACTATGGCTACACCTTC
cdr3_aa: CASIPSSNYGYTF

v_call: TRBV5-4
d_call: TRBD2
j_call: TRBJ2-1
clone_size: -
cdr3_nt: TGTGCCAGCGGGGGGGGACCCAGCTCCTACAATGAGCAGTTCTTC
cdr3_aa: CASGGGPSSYNEQFF

v_call: TRBV18
d_call: TRBD1
j_call: TRBJ1-1
clone_size: once
cdr3_nt: TGTGCCAGCTCACCACTAGACAGGGGCCTACGGGGTAACACTGAAGCTTTCTTT
cdr3_aa: CASSPLDRGLRGNTEAFF

v_call: TRBV6-5
d_call: TRBD1
j_call: TRBJ2-7
clone_size: -
cdr3_nt: TGTGCCAGCAGTTACCCAGGGACAGCGACCTACGAGCAGTACTTC
cdr3_aa: CASSYPGTATYEQYF

v_call: TRBV28
d_call: -
j_call: TRBJ1-5
clone_size: few
cdr3_nt: TGTGCCAGCAGTTTAAGGCTGGCGGGCAATCAGCCCCAGCATTTT
cdr3_aa: CASSLRLAGNQPQHF

v_call: TRBV6-5
d_call: -
j_call: TRBJ1-3
clone_size: -
cdr3_nt: TGTGCCAGCAGTTACTCGAGGGTTAAGGGAAACACCATATATTTT
cdr3_aa: CASSYSRVKGNTIYF

v_call: TRBV12-3/TRBV12-4
d_call: -
j_call: TRBJ2-3
clone_size: once
cdr3_nt: TGTGCCAGCAGGGGGGAGGCAGATACGCAGTATTTT
cdr3_aa: CASRGEADTQYF

v_call: TRBV5-6
d_call: -
j_call: TRBJ2-7
clone_size: -
cdr3_nt: TGTGCCAGCAGTCCAACAGGGTTGTTACCCTACGAGCAGTACTTC
cdr3_aa: CASSPTGLLPYEQYF

v_call: TRBV5-1
d_call: -
j_call: TRBJ1-1
clone_size: -
cdr3_nt: TGCGCCAGCAGCTTGGTGTCAGCGAGCTTTGAAGCTTTCTTT
cdr3_aa: CASSLVSASFEAFF

v_call: TRBV18
d_call: -
j_call: TRBJ1-4
clone_size: -
cdr3_nt: TGTGCCAGCTCACCCAGGGAGGTCGGGGAAAAACTGTTTTTT
cdr3_aa: CASSPREVGEKLFF

v_call: TRBV13
d_call: TRBD1
j_call: TRBJ1-4
clone_size: -
cdr3_nt: TGTGCCAGCAGCTCTTGGACAGGGGGCGATGAAAAACTGTTTTTT
cdr3_aa: CASSSWTGGDEKLFF

v_call: TRBV11-1
d_call: TRBD2
j_call: TRBJ2-5
clone_size: -
cdr3_nt: TGTGCCAGCAGCGCCACAGCGGGGGTTAGGGAGACCCAGTACTTC
cdr3_aa: CASSATAGVRETQYF

v_call: TRBV3-1/TRBV3-2
d_call: TRBD1
j_call: TRBJ2-7
clone_size: -
cdr3_nt: TGTGCCAGCAGCCAAGGTATAATTAGAGTAGGGGGCACCTACGAGCAGTACTTC
cdr3_aa: CASSQGIIRVGGTYEQYF

v_call: TRBV29-1
d_call: TRBD1
j_call: TRBJ2-1
clone_size: -
cdr3_nt: TGCAGCGTTGTAAGGGACAGCCCTTACAATGAGCAGTTCTTC
cdr3_aa: CSVVRDSPYNEQFF

v_call: TRBV9
d_call: -
j_call: TRBJ1-2
clone_size: few
cdr3_nt: TGTGCCAGCAGCGGATCCTTGGCTTCTAGTTTTCTCTATGGCTACACCTTC
cdr3_aa: CASSGSLASSFLYGYTF

v_call: TRBV7-3
d_call: -
j_call: TRBJ2-1
clone_size: -
cdr3_nt: TGTGCCAGCAGCTTGACAGGTGACTTTTGGTTCTTC
cdr3_aa: CASSLTGDFWFF

v_call: TRBV7-2
d_call: TRBD2
j_call: TRBJ2-5
clone_size: -
cdr3_nt: TGTGCCAGCAGTTCAGGACTAGCGGGGGGGCCGATTGAGACCCAGTACTTC
cdr3_aa: CASSSGLAGGPIETQYF

v_call: TRBV4-1
d_call: -
j_call: TRBJ1-5
clone_size: -
cdr3_nt: TGCGCCAGCAGCCAAGATGTGCGGGCCAATCAGCCCCAGCATTTT
cdr3_aa: CASSQDVRANQPQHF

v_call: TRBV4-3
d_call: -
j_call: TRBJ2-5
clone_size: -
cdr3_nt: TGCGCCAGCAGCCAAGATCACTATCAAGAGACCCAGTACTTC
cdr3_aa: CASSQDHYQETQYF

v_call: TRBV7-9
d_call: -
j_call: TRBJ1-5
clone_size: -
cdr3_nt: TGTGCCAGCAGGACTACGTGCCCTCCCCAGCATTTT
cdr3_aa: CASRTTCPPQHF

v_call: TRBV7-2
d_call: TRBD2
j_call: TRBJ2-5
clone_size: -
cdr3_nt: TGTGCCAGCAGCTCCCCTAGCGGGGGGGCTGGGACCCAGTACTTC
cdr3_aa: CASSSPSGGAGTQYF

v_call: TRBV10-3
d_call: TRBD1
j_call: TRBJ1-5
clone_size: -
cdr3_nt: TGTGCCATCAGTCCGGGACAGGGGGCGGACAATCAGCCCCAGCATTTT
cdr3_aa: CAISPGQGADNQPQHF

v_call: TRBV20-1
d_call: -
j_call: TRBJ1-4
clone_size: -
cdr3_nt: TGCAGTGCTAGTGATTTGGCAGGGAAAGAGGAAAAACTGTTTTTT
cdr3_aa: CSASDLAGKEEKLFF

v_call: TRBV27
d_call: -
j_call: TRBJ1-1
clone_size: -
cdr3_nt: TGTGCCAGCAGTTTTATAGGGGTTGAAGCTTTCTTT
cdr3_aa: CASSFIGVEAFF

v_call: TRBV7-2
d_call: -
j_call: TRBJ2-1
clone_size: once
cdr3_nt: TGTGCCAGCAGCTTACGGGTCTCAGGGTCTTACTCCTACAATGAGCAGTTCTTC
cdr3_aa: CASSLRVSGSYSYNEQFF

v_call: TRBV21-1
d_call: -
j_call: TRBJ1-5
clone_size: -
cdr3_nt: TGTGCCAGCAGCAAAATGGGGAGACGGAGCAATCAGCCCCAGCATTTT
cdr3_aa: CASSKMGRRSNQPQHF

v_call: TRBV27
d_call: TRBD2
j_call: TRBJ2-3
clone_size: -
cdr3_nt: TGTGCCAGCGTCAAATCTAGCGGGGGGTGGACAGATACGCAGTATTTT
cdr3_aa: CASVKSSGGWTDTQYF

v_call: TRBV30
d_call: TRBD1
j_call: TRBJ1-5
clone_size: few
cdr3_nt: TGTGCCTGGAGTCTTCAGGGGGCCTGGCAGCCCCAGCATTTT
cdr3_aa: CAWSLQGAWQPQHF

v_call: TRBV29-1
d_call: -
j_call: TRBJ2-1
clone_size: few
cdr3_nt: TGCAGCGTTGAGTTAGACAATGAGCAGTTCTTC
cdr3_aa: CSVELDNEQFF

v_call: TRBV9
d_call: -
j_call: TRBJ2-3
clone_size: once
cdr3_nt: TGTGCCAGCAGCGCGGGCACAGATACGCAGTATTTT
cdr3_aa: CASSAGTDTQYF

v_call: TRBV5-1
d_call: -
j_call: TRBJ1-2
clone_size: -
cdr3_nt: TGCGCCAGCAGCTTTGATCAGGGCCGCAACCGCTATGGCTACACCTTC
cdr3_aa: CASSFDQGRNRYGYTF

v_call: TRBV6-6
d_call: TRBD2
j_call: TRBJ2-3
clone_size: -
cdr3_nt: TGTGCCAGCAGTCCCGTTTATCTAGCGGGGGTCACAGATACGCAGTATTTT
cdr3_aa: CASSPVYLAGVTDTQYF

v_call: TRBV7-9
d_call: -
j_call: TRBJ1-6
clone_size: once
cdr3_nt: TGTGCCAGCAGCTTACGGGGGGGTAATTCACCCCTCCACTTT
cdr3_aa: CASSLRGGNSPLHF

v_call: TRBV5-1
d_call: -
j_call: TRBJ1-2
clone_size: -
cdr3_nt: TGCGCCAGCAGCTTAGACAAACCCCGCTATGGCTACACCTTC
cdr3_aa: CASSLDKPRYGYTF

v_call: TRBV6-2/TRBV6-3
d_call: -
j_call: TRBJ2-2
clone_size: once
cdr3_nt: TGTGCCAGCAGCGACCTACAGGGTTCCACCGGGGAGCTGTTTTTT
cdr3_aa: CASSDLQGSTGELFF

v_call: TRBV28
d_call: TRBD1
j_call: TRBJ2-6
clone_size: -
cdr3_nt: TGTGCCAGCAGTCCACAGGGGGCTGGGGCCAACGTCCTGACTTTC
cdr3_aa: CASSPQGAGANVLTF

v_call: TRBV28
d_call: -
j_call: TRBJ1-4
clone_size: -
cdr3_nt: TGTGCCAGCAGTCCCCCCCGGGGAGATGAAAAACTGTTTTTT
cdr3_aa: CASSPPRGDEKLFF

v_call: TRBV28
d_call: -
j_call: TRBJ2-7
clone_size: -
cdr3_nt: TGTGCCAGCAGTTTCATGGGGGCGCGGACCTACGAGCAGTACTTC
cdr3_aa: CASSFMGARTYEQYF

v_call: TRBV28
d_call: -
j_call: TRBJ1-4
clone_size: -
cdr3_nt: TGTGCCAGCAGTTTCTCGGGGGGCGGAAAACTGTTTTTT
cdr3_aa: CASSFSGGGKLFF

v_call: TRBV5-1
d_call: TRBD2
j_call: TRBJ2-1
clone_size: -
cdr3_nt: TGCGCCAGCAGCTTGGTGGCTAGCGGCCACACCTACAATGAGCAGTTCTTC
cdr3_aa: CASSLVASGHTYNEQFF

v_call: TRBV6-2/TRBV6-3
d_call: TRBD1
j_call: TRBJ1-2
clone_size: -
cdr3_nt: TGTGCCAGCAGTAACGGACAGGGGAGATCTAACTATGGCTACACCTTC
cdr3_aa: CASSNGQGRSNYGYTF